The entry that follows covers one T cell receptor beta chain sequence. The antigen remains unidentified. The data belong to a study of blood T cells in healthy people across ages. Findings and caveats of the study: Diversity of TCR beta per million T cells declined in a roughly linear way with age. The study lacked donor CMV status, which possibly confounded expanded clonotype changes. Donors of long life had a larger count of naive CD4+ cells and greater diversity than aged donors.

Together with a sample-barcoded 5' primer, a J-beta primer mix was included in a second PCR lasting about 7 to 12 cycles. MiXCR was run by TCRdb on the 5' RACE reads, yielding one entry per CDR3 protein. The table includes hundreds of thousands of distinct CDR3 sequences, 45% to 50% detected once. The receptor's source is an older woman in good health. Sequencing was performed on blood.

The CDR3 DNA reads TGTGCCAGCTCACCACCGCTAGGAGTTGGAAACACCATATATTTT. Translating gives CASSPPLGVGNTIYF. The chain carries TRBV18 and TRBJ1-3; no clear D gene. This CDR3 has 15 residues. V gave up 0 bases and J gave up 3 bases, with 9 bases separating them. Per the germline V gene, CDR1 is KGHSH and CDR2 is LQKENI.